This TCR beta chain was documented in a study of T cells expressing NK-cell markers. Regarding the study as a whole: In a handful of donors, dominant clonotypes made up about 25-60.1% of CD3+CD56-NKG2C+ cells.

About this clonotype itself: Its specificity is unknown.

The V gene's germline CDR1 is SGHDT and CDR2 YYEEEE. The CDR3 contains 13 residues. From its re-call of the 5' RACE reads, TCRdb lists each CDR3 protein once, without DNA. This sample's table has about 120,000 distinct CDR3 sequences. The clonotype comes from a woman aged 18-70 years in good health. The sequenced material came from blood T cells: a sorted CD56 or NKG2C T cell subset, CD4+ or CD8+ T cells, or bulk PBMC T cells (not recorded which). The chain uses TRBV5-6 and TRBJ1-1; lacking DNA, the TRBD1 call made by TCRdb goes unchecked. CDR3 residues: CASSLEGQGEAFF.